The 15 T cell receptor beta chains given below trace back to one sample, sequenced in a study of blood T cell repertoires in COVID-19. The method was immunoSEQ multiplex PCR; TCRdb's version includes in-frame clones alone and lacks a portion of them. The sample consists of fewer than 200,000 clones, nearly 90% of them appearing once. The sample taken for sequencing was peripheral blood. These receptors were collected from a man aged 60 to 75 with active or convalescent COVID-19.

This chain links TRBV5-6 with TRBJ1-2; D not certain. CDR1 and CDR2 (germline): SGHDT, YYEEEE. This CDR3 is 14 amino acids long. V was shortened by 2 bases and J by 5 bases, with 13 bases between the two germline ends. The chain's CDR3 is CASSFGSGRYGYTF. The CDR3 nucleotides read TGTGCCAGCAGCTTTGGGTCAGGTAGGTATGGCTACACCTTC.

The chain carries TRBV6-2 or TRBV6-3 and TRBJ1-5; no reliable D call. The CDR3 runs to 14 residues. Deletions cut 6 bases from V and 0 bases from J, with 9 bases between. The germline V gene encodes CDR1 MNHEY and CDR2 SVGEGT. The CDR3, as DNA: TGTGCCAGCAGCAAACTTAATAGCAATCAGCCCCAGCATTTT. Translated: CASSKLNSNQPQHF.

This clone was recorded only once. The V gene is TRBV23-1, the J gene TRBJ1-5, with TRBD1 matching over 7 bases. Being an ORF, TRBV23-1 has a function that is uncertain. The CDR3 runs 14 residues. V shed 5 bases, J shed 7 bases, and the junction held 8 bases outside the gene matches. Here the CDR3 reads CASSTDREDQPQHF. Written as DNA, the CDR3 is TGCGCCAGCAGTACAGACAGGGAGGACCAGCCCCAGCATTTT.

This chain links TRBV18 with TRBJ1-6; 9 bases agree with TRBD1. CDR1 KGHSH and CDR2 LQKENI come from the germline V gene. With 5 bases clipped from V and 7 bases from J, the junction kept 9 bases outside the gene matches. The CDR3 extends over 16 amino acids. This chain's CDR3 is CASSEFSGQGNSPLHF. For the CDR3, the DNA is TGTGCCAGCTCAGAATTTAGCGGACAGGGGAATTCACCCCTCCACTTT.

This chain links TRBV5-5 with TRBJ1-2; unclear D gene. With 0 bases removed from V and 7 bases from J, the gap between germline ends came to 10 bases. The CDR3 contains 13 residues. Germline CDR1 reads SGHKS; CDR2 reads YYEKEE (reference sequence). The CDR3 is CASSLEVGSGYTF. CDR3 DNA sequence: TGTGCCAGCAGCTTGGAAGTAGGGAGTGGCTACACCTTC.

A single count supports this clone. The chain combines TRBV5-5 with TRBJ2-7, with 9 bases lining up with TRBD2. V dropped 5 bases and J dropped 5; count of bases not matched to a gene: 14. The CDR3 covers 16 residues. Germline V gives CDR1 SGHKS, CDR2 YYEKEE (reference sequence). The CDR3 protein is CASSLSTERGANEQYF. The CDR3 DNA sequence: TGTGCCAGCAGTTTATCTACCGAGCGGGGGGCGAACGAGCAGTACTTC. The full variable domain, completed using reference TRBV5-5 and TRBJ2-7, is DAGVTQSPTHLIKTRGQQVTLRCSPISGHKSVSWYQQVLGQGPQFIFQYYEKEERGRGNFPDRFSARQFPNYSSELNVNALLLGDSALYLCASSLSTERGANEQYFGPGTRLTVT.

In its sample, this clone was seen a few times. The rearrangement joins TRBV5-1 to TRBJ2-1; 7 bases align to TRBD2. The CDR3 is 14 residues long. The germline gives CDR1 SGHRS, CDR2 YFSETQ. The ends lost 1 base at V and 8 bases at J; junction bases unmatched: 6. The CDR3 region is CASSLRSGRDEQFF. CDR3 in DNA: TGCGCCAGCAGCTTGAGGTCAGGGAGGGATGAGCAGTTCTTC.

V is TRBV10-3 and J is TRBJ2-5, with 13 bases lining up with TRBD2. V dropped 3 bases and J dropped 0; count of bases not matched to a gene: 7. This CDR3 spans 18 amino acids. Looked up from germline, CDR1 is ENHRY and CDR2 is SYGVKD. This CDR3 is CAISDRTSGGSNQETQYF. Here the CDR3 DNA reads TGTGCCATCAGTGATCGGACTAGCGGGGGTTCTAACCAAGAGACCCAGTACTTC.

The V call is TRBV3-1 (or the pseudogene TRBV3-2), the J call TRBJ2-5, with D perhaps matching TRBD2 (5 bases). The length of the CDR3 is 15 residues. V was shortened by 4 bases and J by 2 bases, with 14 bases between the two germline ends. CDR1 LGHDT and CDR2 YNNKEL come from the germline V gene (reference sequence). The CDR3 sequence: CASSRRTGTQETQYF. In DNA, the CDR3 is TGTGCCAGCAGCCGCCGGACTGGAACGCAAGAGACCCAGTACTTC.

The chain joins TRBV27 to TRBJ2-6, with 7 bases lining up with TRBD1. Germline values: CDR1 MNHEY, CDR2 SMNVEV (reference sequence). Losses at the gene ends were 8 bases for V and 3 bases for J; bases not matched to a gene: 10. This CDR3 region has 16 residues. CDR3 loop: CASRSSTGVGANVLTF. CDR3 coding DNA: TGTGCCAGCCGATCATCTACAGGGGTTGGGGCCAACGTCCTGACTTTC.

Of note for this clone: Lacking the conserved final phenylalanine or tryptophan, this CDR3 likely reflects a read error. Because the CDR3's place on the DNA is in doubt, the DNA is left out and the CDR3 is given as listed by TCRdb. The chain joins TRBV4-2 to TRBJ1-2. 10 amino acids form the CDR3, both terminal residues included. The V gene's germline CDR1 is LGHNA and CDR2 YNFKEQ. The CDR3 is CASSQEHVPL.

The genes are TRBV5-1 and TRBJ2-3; 12 bases match TRBD2. CDR1 is SGHRS and CDR2 is YFSETQ in the germline V gene. Trimming removed 4 bases from V and 8 bases from J; junction bases left unmatched: 14. This CDR3 region has 17 residues. Here the CDR3 reads CASSGLTSGGPGGTQYF. The CDR3 nucleotides read TGCGCCAGCAGCGGGTTGACTAGCGGGGGCCCAGGTGGTACGCAGTATTTT.

The chain is built from TRBV2 and TRBJ1-4; no clear D gene. Looked up from germline, CDR1 is SNHLY and CDR2 is FYNNEI. The CDR3 consists of 11 residues. Trimming cost V 5 bases and J 16 bases, with 14 bases left between them. The DNA for the CDR3 is TGTGCCAGCAGTACCCGGGAAGCCCCGTTTTTT. Amino acid sequence: CASSTREAPFF.

The rearrangement uses TRBV5-4 and TRBJ1-2; TRBD1 aligns across 9 bases. V shed 0 bases and J 4 bases; nucleotides not matched to a gene: 7. The germline CDR1 and CDR2 sequences are SGHNT and YYREEE (reference sequence). The CDR3 spans 16 residues. CDR3 protein: CASSLEPQGAIYGYTF. CDR3 coding DNA: TGTGCCAGCAGCTTGGAACCACAGGGGGCGATCTATGGCTACACCTTC.

The chain links TRBV10-3 to TRBJ1-1; D is undetermined. The germline V and J ends were trimmed by 2 bases and 4 bases, with 8 bases remaining between them. Germline lookup yields CDR1 ENHRY and CDR2 SYGVKD. The CDR3 consists of 13 residues. The chain's CDR3 is CAISERGSTEAFF. CDR3 nucleotides: TGTGCCATCAGTGAGCGGGGAAGCACTGAAGCTTTCTTT.